A selection of T cell receptor beta chains follows, all from one sample in a study of response to subunit inactivated influenza vaccine. TCRdb itself ran the RT-PCR reads through MiXCR, one entry per CDR3 protein. The sample has roughly 710,000 distinct CDR3 sequences, around 13% seen once. The sample consisted of PBMCs from blood, taken around 14 days before vaccination. The receptor source for this set is a man in his forties or fifties who received an inactivated influenza vaccine. The CDR3 runs from the conserved cysteine through the conserved F or W. D genes are given only for firm matches. The size entry is marked missing in some rows and otherwise reads once, few, many or a size class.

v_gene	j_gene	len	abundance	d_gene	CDR3nt	CDR3aa
TRBV4-1	TRBJ1-1	14	few	-	TGCGCCAGCAGCCCGCGCTATCCGGCCACTGAAGCTTTCTTT	CASSPRYPATEAFF
TRBV2	TRBJ1-1	13	few	-	TGTGCCAGCAGGACCAGCCTGAACACTGAAGCTTTCTTT	CASRTSLNTEAFF
TRBV28	TRBJ2-5	13	-	-	TGTGCCAGCAGTTCCCCACCCCGAGAGACCCAGTACTTC	CASSSPPRETQYF
TRBV5-1	TRBJ1-1	16	-	-	TGCGCCAGCAGCCCTGCCGGGGGGCGCGTTTACACTGAAGCTTTCTTT	CASSPAGGRVYTEAFF
TRBV20-1	TRBJ2-2	15	-	TRBD2	TGCTTTGCTAGAGCTCTAGCGGACCTCACCGGGGAGCTGTTTTTT	CFARALADLTGELFF
TRBV10-3	TRBJ2-7	14	-	-	TGTGCCATCAGTGAGAGGGGCTCGTCCTACGAGCAGTACTTC	CAISERGSSYEQYF
TRBV29-1	TRBJ2-7	12	-	TRBD1	TGCAGCGCCGGGACAGGGAGGAACGAGCAGTACTTC	CSAGTGRNEQYF
TRBV12-3/TRBV12-4	TRBJ2-7	16	-	-	TGTGCCAGCAGTCTCGCAGGGGGAGGGCTCGGCTACGAGCAGTACTTC	CASSLAGGGLGYEQYF
TRBV20-1	TRBJ1-1	12	few	-	TGCAGTGTCCAGTCGGGGGCGCGCAAAGCTTTCTTT	CSVQSGARKAFF
TRBV7-2	TRBJ2-1	14	-	-	TGTGCCAGCAGCTTAGGGGCTAGCTGGAATGAGCAGTTCTTC	CASSLGASWNEQFF
TRBV5-1	TRBJ2-4	18	-	-	TGCGCCAGCAGCTTGGGAGTATGGGGGCTTTTGCTGCAAAACATTCAGTACTTC	CASSLGVWGLLLQNIQYF
TRBV20-1	TRBJ2-3	14	-	TRBD2	TGCAGTGCTGCTCGCGGGGGGAGCACAGATACGCAGTATTTT	CSAARGGSTDTQYF
TRBV20-1	TRBJ2-1	16	few	-	TGCAGTGCGGAGGACAGAGGGACTACTTCCTACAATGAGCAGTTCTTC	CSAEDRGTTSYNEQFF
TRBV20-1	TRBJ2-3	10	-	-	TGCAGTGCTAGATCAGATACGCAGTATTTT	CSARSDTQYF
TRBV4-2	TRBJ2-5	16	few	-	TGTGCCAGCAGCCAAGAATACTACCCGGGGGAGGAGACCCAGTACTTC	CASSQEYYPGEETQYF
TRBV7-2	TRBJ1-1	13	-	-	TGTGCCAGCAGCTTTAAATCGGGCTTTGAAGCTTTCTTT	CASSFKSGFEAFF
TRBV27	TRBJ2-3	16	few	TRBD2	TGTGCCAGCAGTTGGATTGGGACTAGCGGGATTGATACGCAGTATTTT	CASSWIGTSGIDTQYF
TRBV29-1	TRBJ2-1	12	many	TRBD2	TGCAGCGTCCTCGGGCTAGCGGATGAGCAGTTCTTC	CSVLGLADEQFF
TRBV20-1	TRBJ2-3	15	-	-	TGCAGTGCAAATCGTAGGAGGCTTGGCACAGATACGCAGTATTTT	CSANRRRLGTDTQYF
TRBV14	TRBJ2-5	18	-	-	TGTGCCAGCAGCCAATTCGATCGGCGTCGGCGGATACAAGAGACCCAGTACTTC	CASSQFDRRRRIQETQYF
TRBV5-1	TRBJ2-5	17	once	TRBD1	TGCGCCAGCAGCTTGAAGCCCCGGACAGGGGGCGCAGAGACCCAGTACTTC	CASSLKPRTGGAETQYF
TRBV5-1	TRBJ1-1	13	-	-	TGCGCCAGCAGCTTGGACCCAGTCACTGAAGCTTTCTTT	CASSLDPVTEAFF
TRBV9	TRBJ2-1	12	few	-	TGTGCCAGCAGCGTAGACGGGGATGAGCAGTTCTTC	CASSVDGDEQFF
TRBV20-1	TRBJ2-1	13	many	-	TGCAGTGCCCCCGCCTCTTCCTACAATGAGCAGTTCTTC	CSAPASSYNEQFF
TRBV4-3	TRBJ2-7	15	few	-	TGCGCCAGCAGCCAAGAAGTCCTAACGACCTACGAGCAGTACTTC	CASSQEVLTTYEQYF
TRBV28	TRBJ2-3	18	-	-	TGTGCCAGCAGTCCTTCCCCGGGACTGGGAGCGATTGGGTATACGCAGTATTTT	CASSPSPGLGAIGYTQYF
TRBV9	TRBJ2-3	15	-	-	TGTGCCAGCAGCGTAGATGGAAACCCCACAGATACGCAGTATTTT	CASSVDGNPTDTQYF
TRBV20-1	TRBJ2-3	15	many	-	TGCAGTGCTAGCCACTTTAGCGTTCGTGGAGATACGCAGTATTTT	CSASHFSVRGDTQYF
TRBV5-1	TRBJ2-2	15	-	TRBD1	TGCGCCAGCAGCTTGTCACAGGGGGCTACCGGGGAGCTGTTTTTT	CASSLSQGATGELFF
TRBV27	TRBJ2-7	14	few	-	TGTGCCAGCAGTTTACAGGGGCCAGCCTACGAGCAGTACTTC	CASSLQGPAYEQYF
TRBV5-1	TRBJ2-1	15	few	-	TGCGCCAGCAAGCCTCGGGACACTCCCTACAATGAGCAGTTCTTC	CASKPRDTPYNEQFF
TRBV27	TRBJ1-6	14	-	-	TGTGCCAGCAGTTTCTCTGGATTTAATTCACCCCTCCACTTT	CASSFSGFNSPLHF
TRBV20-1	TRBJ2-3	14	-	-	TGCAGTGCTAGAGTGGCTCAGTTAATCGGTACGCAGTATTTT	CSARVAQLIGTQYF
TRBV7-3	TRBJ2-2	16	-	TRBD1	TGTGCCAGCAGCTTCCCCGGGACAGGGGCCCGAGGGGAGCTGTTTTTT	CASSFPGTGARGELFF
TRBV5-1	TRBJ2-7	17	-	TRBD1	TGCGCCAGCAGCTTGTTCTCGCAGACAGGGAAAGACTACGAGCAGTACTTC	CASSLFSQTGKDYEQYF
TRBV11-2	TRBJ2-1	16	-	-	TGTGCCAGCAGCGACGGGACTTACATCTCCTACAATGAGCAGTTCTTC	CASSDGTYISYNEQFF
TRBV12-3/TRBV12-4	TRBJ1-6	14	few	-	TGTGCCAGCAGTTTCGGGGGCTTTAATTCACCCCTCCACTTT	CASSFGGFNSPLHF
TRBV5-1	TRBJ2-5	17	few	TRBD1	TGCGCCAGCAGCTTGGTGGACAGGGGGCGTGGGCAAGAGACCCAGTACTTC	CASSLVDRGRGQETQYF
TRBV29-1	TRBJ2-2	12	-	-	TGCAGCGTTGCGGACTTCGGCGGGGAGCTGTTTTTT	CSVADFGGELFF
TRBV9	TRBJ1-6	16	few	TRBD1	TGTGCCAGCAGCGTGACGACAGGGGGCTATAATTCACCCCTCCACTTT	CASSVTTGGYNSPLHF
TRBV20-1	TRBJ2-7	16	-	TRBD2	TGCAGTGCTGAACCCTCCGGGACTAGCGGAACCTACGAGCAGTACTTC	CSAEPSGTSGTYEQYF
TRBV6-6	TRBJ1-2	13	few	-	TGTGCCAGCAGTTGGCCCGGGAACTATGGCTACACCTTC	CASSWPGNYGYTF
TRBV12-3/TRBV12-4	TRBJ1-4	15	few	-	TGTGCCAGCTCCGACGTGGGGCCGGCTAATGAAAAACTGTTTTTT	CASSDVGPANEKLFF
TRBV5-6	TRBJ1-3	13	many	-	TGTGCCAGCAGCTCCCGTTCTGGAAACACCATATATTTT	CASSSRSGNTIYF
TRBV4-2	TRBJ2-3	16	few	-	TGTGCCAGCAGCCAAGATACCTTTTCTAGCACAGATACGCAGTATTTT	CASSQDTFSSTDTQYF
TRBV20-1	TRBJ2-3	14	few	TRBD2	TGCAGTGCTGCAAGGGGTAGCGGGGGGTGGACGCAGTATTTT	CSAARGSGGWTQYF
TRBV2	TRBJ1-1	15	-	TRBD1	TGTGCCAGCAGTTCAAGCAACACAGGGGGCACTGAAGCTTTCTTT	CASSSSNTGGTEAFF
TRBV7-2	TRBJ2-7	15	-	TRBD1	TGTGCCAGCAGCTTAGGTCGACAGGGTCCCTACGAGCAGTACTTC	CASSLGRQGPYEQYF
TRBV7-8	TRBJ2-7	14	-	-	TGTGCCAGCAGTTCCGACAGGCCGCCCTACGAGCAGTACTTC	CASSSDRPPYEQYF
TRBV5-4	TRBJ2-5	14	few	-	TGTGCCAGCAGCTCCTCCGGGGCCCTAGGGACCCAGTACTTC	CASSSSGALGTQYF
TRBV12-3/TRBV12-4	TRBJ1-1	17	few	-	TGTGCCAGCAGTTTGCACGCAGCTTGGGTACGGAACACTGAAGCTTTCTTT	CASSLHAAWVRNTEAFF
TRBV28	TRBJ2-4	14	-	-	TGTGCCAGCAGTATGACCTCAGTCGAAAACATTCAGTACTTC	CASSMTSVENIQYF
TRBV5-1	TRBJ2-5	14	many	-	TGCGCCAGCAGCTTGGCCAACGGGGAAGAGACCCAGTACTTC	CASSLANGEETQYF
TRBV7-3	TRBJ2-3	13	-	-	TGTGCCAGCAGCTTGGGGGCCAGGGATACGCAGTATTTT	CASSLGARDTQYF
TRBV2	TRBJ1-6	13	-	-	TGTGCCAGCAATCGAGAGCTTAATTCACCCCTCCACTTT	CASNRELNSPLHF
TRBV10-3	TRBJ2-7	15	few	-	TGTGCCATCAGTGAGTCGCGCGGAAGCTCCTACGAGCAGTACTTC	CAISESRGSSYEQYF
TRBV11-2	TRBJ2-1	19	few	-	TGTGCCAGCAGCCTCGGACTACGCCCCCCCGAAATCTCCTACAATGAGCAGTTCTTC	CASSLGLRPPEISYNEQFF
TRBV9	TRBJ2-5	15	-	-	TGTGCCAGCAGCGTAGCCGGGGGCATCAGAGAGACCCAGTACTTC	CASSVAGGIRETQYF
TRBV7-3	TRBJ2-1	17	few	-	TGTGCCAGCAGCCTAACACCTAGGGGGAGCTCCTACAATGAGCAGTTCTTC	CASSLTPRGSSYNEQFF